This TCR beta chain was recovered during a study of T cells after yellow fever vaccination. Via MiXCR, TCRdb re-called the 5' RACE reads, giving one row per CDR3 protein. The sample includes 300,000 to 400,000 distinct CDR3 sequences, 8% to 10% of them seen just once. This clonotype appeared many times. The CDR3 spans 14 residues. V lost 4 bases to trimming and J lost 3 bases; unmatched junction nucleotides: 5. Germline V gene data show CDR1 as SEHNR and CDR2 as FQNEAQ (reference sequence). The rearrangement uses TRBV7-9 and TRBJ2-7, with 8 bases fitting TRBD1. The source material was PBMCs, sampled on the day of the first yellow fever vaccination. This TCR was sampled from a man aged 18 to 35 who received the YFV17D yellow fever vaccine. The CDR3 sequence is CASSSGGSVYEQYF. Here the CDR3 DNA reads TGTGCCAGCAGCTCAGGGGGCTCGGTCTACGAGCAGTACTTC.